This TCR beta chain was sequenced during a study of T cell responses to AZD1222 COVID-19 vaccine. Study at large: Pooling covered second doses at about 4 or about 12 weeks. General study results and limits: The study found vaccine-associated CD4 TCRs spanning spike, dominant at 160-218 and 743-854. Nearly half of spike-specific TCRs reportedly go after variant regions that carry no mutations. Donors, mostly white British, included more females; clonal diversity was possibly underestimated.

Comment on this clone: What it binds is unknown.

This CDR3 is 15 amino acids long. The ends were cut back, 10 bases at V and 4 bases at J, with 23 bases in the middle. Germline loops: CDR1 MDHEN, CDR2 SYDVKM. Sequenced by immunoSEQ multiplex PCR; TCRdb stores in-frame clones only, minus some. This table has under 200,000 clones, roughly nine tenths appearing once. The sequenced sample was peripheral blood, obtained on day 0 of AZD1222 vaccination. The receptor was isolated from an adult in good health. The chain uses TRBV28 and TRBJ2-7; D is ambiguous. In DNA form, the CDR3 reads TGTGCCACCCGACCCCCAACCTTCCCCCCTTACGAGCAGTACTTC. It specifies CATRPPTFPPYEQYF.